Included here is one T cell receptor beta chain sequence, with context. Seattle patients were enrolled during active infection and followed longitudinally. In the original processing: Quantification of nucleated cells was approximated via reference gene primer amplification. Some clones are missing from TCRdb's copy, which holds only in-frame ones; the method was immunoSEQ multiplex PCR. V and J calls and clone size are copied from that table; D and trimming were computed from the DNA. The table includes fewer than 200,000 clones, 79% detected once. The V gene lost 2 bases and the J gene lost 0 bases, with 15 bases spanning the gap. The germline V gene has CDR1 SGHVS and CDR2 FQNEAQ. CDR3 length equals 17 residues. The sample originates from a study of blood T cell repertoires in COVID-19. Whole-study context: Samples representing acute and convalescent COVID-19 were sourced from the United States, Italy and Spain. PBMCs, B-cell-depleted T cells, or T cells were the source of the cDNA or gDNA that made up the material.

Sequenced: peripheral blood. The chain is built from TRBV7-8 and TRBJ2-3; D might be TRBD1 (6 bases). This clonotype originated in a woman aged 55 to 70 with COVID-19, enrolled during active disease. The CDR3 is CASSLSRGPASTDTQYF. The CDR3 coding sequence is TGTGCCAGCAGCTTAAGCAGGGGACCAGCTAGCACAGATACGCAGTATTTT. The full variable domain, rest sourced from reference TRBV7-8 and TRBJ2-3, is GAGVSQSPRYKVAKRGQDVALRCDPISGHVSLFWYQQALGQGPEFLTYFQNEAQLDKSGLPSDRFFAERPEGSVSTLKIQRTQQEDSAVYLCASSLSRGPASTDTQYFGPGTRLTVL.